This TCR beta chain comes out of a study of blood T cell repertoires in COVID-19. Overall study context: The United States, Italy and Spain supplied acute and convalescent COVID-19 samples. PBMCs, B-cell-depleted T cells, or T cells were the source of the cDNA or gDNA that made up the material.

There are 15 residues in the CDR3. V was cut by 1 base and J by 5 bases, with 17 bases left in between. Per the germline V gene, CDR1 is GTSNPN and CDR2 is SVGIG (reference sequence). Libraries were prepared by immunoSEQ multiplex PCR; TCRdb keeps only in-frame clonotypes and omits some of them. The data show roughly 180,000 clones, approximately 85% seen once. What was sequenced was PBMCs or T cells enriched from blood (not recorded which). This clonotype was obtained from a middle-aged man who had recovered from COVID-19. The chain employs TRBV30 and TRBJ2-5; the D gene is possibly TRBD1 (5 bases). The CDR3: CAWSDYRFPLETQYF. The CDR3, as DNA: TGTGCCTGGAGTGATTACAGGTTTCCCCTGGAGACCCAGTACTTC.